This record concerns one T cell receptor beta chain sequence. Its antigen is unknown. Each CDR3 protein gets one entry after TCRdb re-called the 5' RACE reads with MiXCR. The repertoire has about 170,000 distinct CDR3 sequences, over 10% of them found once; the top ten carry approximately 3.3%. This entry belongs to a study of T-cell memory formation after mild COVID-19. Study information: Clusters of TCRs were largely donor specific.

Study-wide points: What remained unconfirmed was the SARS-CoV-2 specificity of second-wave clones peaking on day 37. Pre-infection memory showed some responding clones, and this suggested that cross-reactive memory joined.

This TCR derives from a man aged 18 to 30 who had mild COVID-19 (a few samples of this study predate the infection). Cell type and time point are not known. Input material: PBMCs or a T cell subset sorted from them (not recorded which).

For the CDR3, the DNA is TGTGCCAGCAGCGCCCACCTAGTCATGAACACTGAAGCTTTCTTT. This gives the protein CASSAHLVMNTEAFF. The chain recombines TRBV7-9 with TRBJ1-1; D is unclear. From germline, CDR1 is SEHNR and CDR2 FQNEAQ (reference sequence). The CDR3 covers 15 residues. V lost 5 bases, J lost 0 bases, and 13 bases lay in between.